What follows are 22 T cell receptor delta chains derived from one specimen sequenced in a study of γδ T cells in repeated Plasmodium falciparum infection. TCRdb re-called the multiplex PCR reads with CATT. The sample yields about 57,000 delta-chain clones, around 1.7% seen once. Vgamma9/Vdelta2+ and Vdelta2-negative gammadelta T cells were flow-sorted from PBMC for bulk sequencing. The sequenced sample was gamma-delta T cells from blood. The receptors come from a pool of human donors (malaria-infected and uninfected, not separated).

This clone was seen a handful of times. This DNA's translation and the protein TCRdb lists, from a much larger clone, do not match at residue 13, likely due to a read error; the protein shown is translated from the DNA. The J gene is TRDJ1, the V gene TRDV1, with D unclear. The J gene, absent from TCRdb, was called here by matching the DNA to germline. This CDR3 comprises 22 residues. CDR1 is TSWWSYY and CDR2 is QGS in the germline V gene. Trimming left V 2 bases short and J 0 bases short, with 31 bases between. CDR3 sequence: CALGEMKARMRRLTGYTDKLIF. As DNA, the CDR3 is TGTGCTCTTGGGGAAATGAAGGCTCGAATGAGGAGACTTACCGGGTACACCGATAAACTCATCTTT.

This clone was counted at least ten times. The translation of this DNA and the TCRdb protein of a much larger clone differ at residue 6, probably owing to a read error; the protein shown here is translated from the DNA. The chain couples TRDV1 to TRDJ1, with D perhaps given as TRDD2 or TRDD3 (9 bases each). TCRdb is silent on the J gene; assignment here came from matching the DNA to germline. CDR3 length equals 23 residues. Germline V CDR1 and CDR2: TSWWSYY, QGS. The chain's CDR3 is CAFHTPFLRVLGDQLGDTDKLIF. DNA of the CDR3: TGTGCCTTCCATACCCCCTTCCTACGGGTACTGGGGGACCAGCTGGGGGACACCGATAAACTCATCTTT.

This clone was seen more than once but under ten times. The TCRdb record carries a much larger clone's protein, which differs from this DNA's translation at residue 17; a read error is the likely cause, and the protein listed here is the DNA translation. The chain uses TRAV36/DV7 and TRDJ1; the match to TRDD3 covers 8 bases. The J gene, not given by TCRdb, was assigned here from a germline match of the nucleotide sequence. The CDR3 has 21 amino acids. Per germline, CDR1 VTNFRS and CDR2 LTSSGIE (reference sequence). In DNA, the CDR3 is TGTGCTGTGTGGGCTCTGATCCGTCGCCTTTTTCTGGGGGACGTCACCGGTAAACTCATCTTT. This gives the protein CAVWALIRRLFLGDVTGKLIF.

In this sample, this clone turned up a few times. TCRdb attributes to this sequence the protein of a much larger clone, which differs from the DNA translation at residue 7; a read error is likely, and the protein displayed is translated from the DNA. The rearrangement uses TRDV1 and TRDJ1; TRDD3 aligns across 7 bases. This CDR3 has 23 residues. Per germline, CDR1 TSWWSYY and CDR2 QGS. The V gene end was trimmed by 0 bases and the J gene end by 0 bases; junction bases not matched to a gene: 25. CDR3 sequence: CALGELHPAPWGVPLGYTDKLIF. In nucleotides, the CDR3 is TGTGCTCTTGGGGAACTACACCCTGCCCCCTGGGGGGTACCACTGGGGTACACCGATAAACTCATCTTT.

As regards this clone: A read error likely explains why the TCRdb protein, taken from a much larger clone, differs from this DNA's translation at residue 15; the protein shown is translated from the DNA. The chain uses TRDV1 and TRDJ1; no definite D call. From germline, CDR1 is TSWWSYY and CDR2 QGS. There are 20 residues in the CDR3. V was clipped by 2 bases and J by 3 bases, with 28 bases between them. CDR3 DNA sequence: TGTGCTCTTGGGGAAAGACAAACCCCAGGAGTACTTCTCCACCCCGATAAACTCATCTTT. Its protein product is CALGERQTPGVLLHPDKLIF.

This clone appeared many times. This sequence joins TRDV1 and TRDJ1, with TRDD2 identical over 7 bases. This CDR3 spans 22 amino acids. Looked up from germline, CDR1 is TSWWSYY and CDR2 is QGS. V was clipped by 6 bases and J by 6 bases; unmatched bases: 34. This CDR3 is CALGSGFQGFLLEIQGRYKLIF. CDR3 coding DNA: TGTGCTCTTGGCTCTGGCTTCCAAGGGTTCCTACTCGAAATCCAAGGTCGATATAAACTCATCTTT.

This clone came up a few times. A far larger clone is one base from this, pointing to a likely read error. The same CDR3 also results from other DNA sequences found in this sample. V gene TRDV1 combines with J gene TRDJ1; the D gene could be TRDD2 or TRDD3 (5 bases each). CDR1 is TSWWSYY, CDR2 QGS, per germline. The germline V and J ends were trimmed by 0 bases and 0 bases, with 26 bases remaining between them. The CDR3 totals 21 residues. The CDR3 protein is CALGELGLHLLGILYTDKLIF. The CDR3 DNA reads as TGTGCTCTTGGGGAACTAGGCCTTCACCTACTAGGGATCCTGTACACCGATAAACTCATCTTT.

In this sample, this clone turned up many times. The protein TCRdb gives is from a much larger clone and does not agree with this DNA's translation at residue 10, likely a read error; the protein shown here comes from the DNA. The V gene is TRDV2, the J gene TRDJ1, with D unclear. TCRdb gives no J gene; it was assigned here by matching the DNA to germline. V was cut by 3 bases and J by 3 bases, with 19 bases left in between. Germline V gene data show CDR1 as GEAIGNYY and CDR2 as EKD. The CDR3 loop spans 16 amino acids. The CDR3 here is CACDSRTTGSSDKLIF. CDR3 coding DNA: TGTGCCTGTGACTCCCGTACTACGGGCAGCTCCGATAAACTCATCTTT.

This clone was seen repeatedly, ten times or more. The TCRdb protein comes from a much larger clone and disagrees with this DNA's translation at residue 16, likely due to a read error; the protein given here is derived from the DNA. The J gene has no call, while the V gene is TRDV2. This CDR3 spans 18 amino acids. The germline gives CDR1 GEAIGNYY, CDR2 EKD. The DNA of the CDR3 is TGTGCCTGTGACCCTAAATCAAATCCCCCTGTGTACACCGATAAACCCATCTTT. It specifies CACDPKSNPPVYTDKPIF.

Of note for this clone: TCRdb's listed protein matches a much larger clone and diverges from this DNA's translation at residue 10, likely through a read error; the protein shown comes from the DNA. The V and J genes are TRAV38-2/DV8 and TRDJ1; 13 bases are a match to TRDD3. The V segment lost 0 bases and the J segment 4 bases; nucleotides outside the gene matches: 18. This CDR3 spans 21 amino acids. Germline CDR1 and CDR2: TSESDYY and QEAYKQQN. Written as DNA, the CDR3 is TGTGCTTATAGGAGCGCGGCCTCCTACAGTTACTGGGGGATACGCTTCGATAAACTCATCTTT. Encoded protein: CAYRSAASYSYWGIRFDKLIF.

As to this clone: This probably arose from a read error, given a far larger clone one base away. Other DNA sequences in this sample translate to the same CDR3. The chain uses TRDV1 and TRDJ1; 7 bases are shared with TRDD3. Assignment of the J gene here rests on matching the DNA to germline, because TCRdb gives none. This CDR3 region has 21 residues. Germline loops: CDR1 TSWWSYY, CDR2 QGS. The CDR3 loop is CALGELAPRPSVWGSLFQLIF. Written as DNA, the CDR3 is TGCGCTCTTGGGGAACTAGCCCCTCGGCCTTCAGTCTGGGGGTCCCTGTTCCAACTCATCTTT.

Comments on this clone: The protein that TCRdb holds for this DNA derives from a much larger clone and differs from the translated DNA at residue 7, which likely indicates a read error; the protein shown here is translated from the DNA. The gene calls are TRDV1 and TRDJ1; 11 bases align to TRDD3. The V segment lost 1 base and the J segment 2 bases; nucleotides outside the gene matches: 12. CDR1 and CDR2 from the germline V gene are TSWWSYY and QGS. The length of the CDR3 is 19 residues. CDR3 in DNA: TGTGCTCTTGGGGAACCCATGGCAGACTGGGGGATAGGGACCGATAAACTCATCTTT. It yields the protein CALGEPMADWGIGTDKLIF.

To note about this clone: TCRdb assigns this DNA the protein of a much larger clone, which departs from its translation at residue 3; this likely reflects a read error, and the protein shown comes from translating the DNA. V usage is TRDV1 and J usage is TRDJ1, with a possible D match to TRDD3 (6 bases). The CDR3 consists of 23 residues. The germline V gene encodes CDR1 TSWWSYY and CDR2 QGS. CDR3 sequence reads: CAPGDSTFNGIRNGWGTTGGLIF. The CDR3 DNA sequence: TGTGCTCCTGGGGACTCGACCTTCAACGGCATACGAAACGGCTGGGGCACGACCGGGGGACTCATCTTT.

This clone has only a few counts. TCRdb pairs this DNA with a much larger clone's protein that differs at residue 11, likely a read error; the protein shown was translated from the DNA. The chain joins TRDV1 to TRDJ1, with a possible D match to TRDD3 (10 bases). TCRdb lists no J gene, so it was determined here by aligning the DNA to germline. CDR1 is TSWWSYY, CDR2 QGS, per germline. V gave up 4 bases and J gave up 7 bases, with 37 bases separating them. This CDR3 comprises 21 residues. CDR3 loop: CALGVPSYGIRGIRPGVKLIF. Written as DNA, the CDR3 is TGTGCTCTTGGGGTTCCTTCCTACGGGATACGGGGGATACGCCCAGGGGTTAAACTCATCTTT.

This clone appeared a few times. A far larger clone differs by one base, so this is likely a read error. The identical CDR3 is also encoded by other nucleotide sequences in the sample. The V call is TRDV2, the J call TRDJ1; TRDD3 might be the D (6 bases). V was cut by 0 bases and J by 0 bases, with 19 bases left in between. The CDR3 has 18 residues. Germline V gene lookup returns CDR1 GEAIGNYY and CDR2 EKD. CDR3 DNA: TGTGCCTGTGACACCCTGGGTTTGCTGGGGACGCACACCGATAAACTCATCTTT. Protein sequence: CACDTLGLLGTHTDKLIF.

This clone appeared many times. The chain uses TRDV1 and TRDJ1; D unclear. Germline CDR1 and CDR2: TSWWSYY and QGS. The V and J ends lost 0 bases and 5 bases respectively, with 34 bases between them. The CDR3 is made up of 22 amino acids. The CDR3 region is CALGELYRASLFSLTLKDKLIF. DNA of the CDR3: TGTGCTCTTGGGGAACTCTACCGAGCGTCGTTGTTCTCCTTAACCCTTAAGGATAAACTCATCTTT.

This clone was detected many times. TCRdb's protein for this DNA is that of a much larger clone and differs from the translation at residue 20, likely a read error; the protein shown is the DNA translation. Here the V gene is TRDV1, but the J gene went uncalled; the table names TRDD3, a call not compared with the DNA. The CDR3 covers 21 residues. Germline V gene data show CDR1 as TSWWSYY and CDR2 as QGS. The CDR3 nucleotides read TGTGCTCTTGGGGAGGGAACCCTTCGCCCTGCTAGGTGGGGGATAAGCGATAAACTCACCTTT. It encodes CALGEGTLRPARWGISDKLTF.

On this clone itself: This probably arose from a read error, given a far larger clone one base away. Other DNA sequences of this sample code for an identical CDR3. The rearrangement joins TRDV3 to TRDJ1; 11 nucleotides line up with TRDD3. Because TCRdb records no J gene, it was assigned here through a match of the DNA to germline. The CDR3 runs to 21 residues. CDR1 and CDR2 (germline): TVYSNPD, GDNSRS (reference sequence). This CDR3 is CAFKGGVPFHWGIKGTDKLIF. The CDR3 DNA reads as TGCGCCTTTAAAGGTGGGGTTCCTTTCCACTGGGGGATAAAGGGAACCGATAAACTCATCTTT.

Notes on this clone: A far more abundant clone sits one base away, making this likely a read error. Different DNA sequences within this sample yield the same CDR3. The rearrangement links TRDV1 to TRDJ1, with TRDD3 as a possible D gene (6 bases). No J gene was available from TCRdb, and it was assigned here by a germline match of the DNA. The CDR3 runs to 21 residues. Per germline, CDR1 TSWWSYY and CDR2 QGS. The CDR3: CALGERERLHSNGGELPGLIF. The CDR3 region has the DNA TGTGCTCTTGGAGAACGAGAGCGCCTACATTCGAACGGGGGGGAACTGCCCGGACTCATCTTT.

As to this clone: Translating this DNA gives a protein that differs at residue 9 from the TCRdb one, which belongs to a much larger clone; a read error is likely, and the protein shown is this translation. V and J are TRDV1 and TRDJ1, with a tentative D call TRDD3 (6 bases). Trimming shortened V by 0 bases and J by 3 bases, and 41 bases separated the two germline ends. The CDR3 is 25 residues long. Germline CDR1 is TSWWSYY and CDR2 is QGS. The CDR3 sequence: CALGELRYSTLPLLSLGIEADKLIF. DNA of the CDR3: TGTGCTCTTGGGGAACTTAGATACTCCACACTACCCCTCTTATCGCTGGGGATCGAGGCCGATAAACTCATCTTT.

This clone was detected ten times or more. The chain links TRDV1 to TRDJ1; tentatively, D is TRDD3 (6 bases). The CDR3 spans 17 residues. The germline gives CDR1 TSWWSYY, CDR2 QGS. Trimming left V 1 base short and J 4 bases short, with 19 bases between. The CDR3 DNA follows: TGTGCTCTTGGGGAACGGTCCCCTTACGTGGGGATCGATAAACTCATCTTT. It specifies CALGERSPYVGIDKLIF.

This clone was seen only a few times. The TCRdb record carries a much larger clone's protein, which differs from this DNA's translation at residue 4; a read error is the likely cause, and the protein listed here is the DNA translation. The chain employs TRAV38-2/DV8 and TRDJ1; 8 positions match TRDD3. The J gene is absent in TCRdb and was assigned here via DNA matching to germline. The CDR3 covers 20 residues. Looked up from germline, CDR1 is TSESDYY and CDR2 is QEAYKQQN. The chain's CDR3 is CAYGSWYHVGTGGHTDKLIF. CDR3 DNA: TGTGCTTATGGGAGTTGGTACCACGTCGGTACTGGGGGCCACACCGATAAACTCATCTTT.